Shown below are 18 T cell receptor beta chains from a single sample sequenced in a study of blood T cell repertoires in COVID-19. The protocol was immunoSEQ multiplex PCR, while the TCRdb copy is restricted to in-frame clones and leaves out a portion. The data contain about 300,000 clones, 80% to 90% of them seen just once; the ten biggest clones take up about 10%. Sequencing was done on a sample of PBMCs or T cells enriched from blood (not recorded which). All receptors come from a woman between 18 and 29 years old who had recovered from COVID-19.

The chain carries TRBV5-1 and TRBJ1-1; D unclear. In germline, CDR1 is SGHRS, CDR2 YFSETQ. The CDR3 contains 14 residues. Trimming removed 0 bases at V and 5 bases at J, with 11 bases between. CDR3 in DNA: TGCGCCAGCAGCTTGGCGGGTGACGGGACTGAAGCTTTCTTT. Translation: CASSLAGDGTEAFF.

This chain's CDR3 is CASSLDGRVAYTF. In DNA, the CDR3 is TGTGCCAGCAGTTTAGACGGCAGGGTGGCCTACACCTTC. The chain employs TRBV12-3 or TRBV12-4 and TRBJ1-2, with TRBD1 as a possible D gene (5 bases). Trimming removed 1 base from V and 10 bases from J, with 13 bases in between. The CDR3 spans 13 residues.

The CDR3 is CASSIARTSGTAKNIQYF. The CDR3 DNA reads TGTGCCAGTAGTATAGCTCGGACTAGCGGGACAGCCAAAAACATTCAGTACTTC. This chain joins TRBV19 and TRBJ2-4; 12 positions match TRBD2. Trimming cost V 1 base and J 0 bases; bases outside gene matches: 4. In germline, CDR1 is LNHDA, CDR2 SQIVND (reference sequence). This CDR3 spans 18 amino acids. The entire variable domain, with the rest obtained from reference TRBV19 and TRBJ2-4, is as follows: DGGITQSPKYLFRKEGQNVTLSCEQNLNHDAMYWYRQDPGQGLRLIYYSQIVNDFQKGDIAEGYSVSREKKESFPLTVTSAQKNPTAFYLCASSIARTSGTAKNIQYFGAGTRLSVL.

This clone was counted only a few times. The genes are TRBV7-2 and TRBJ1-2; no definite D call. This CDR3 has 14 amino acids. Germline CDR1 and CDR2: SGHTA and FQGNSA. Trimming shortened V by 1 base and J by 6 bases, and 12 bases separated the two germline ends. The CDR3 DNA is TGTGCCAGCAGCTTAGGCCCAGGAAGAGATGGCTACACCTTC. Protein: CASSLGPGRDGYTF.

The CDR3 bases are TGTGCCAGCAGGCCGGGACAGGGAGCCAACGAGCAGTACTTC. It translates to CASRPGQGANEQYF. The chain employs TRBV6-5 and TRBJ2-7; TRBD1 matches at 9 bases. The junction had 8 bases not matched to a gene; V was cut back by 6 bases and J by 5 bases. CDR3 size: 14 residues. Germline lookup yields CDR1 MNHEY and CDR2 SVGAGI.

The chain employs TRBV5-1 and TRBJ1-4; 10 positions match TRBD1. The CDR3 contains 14 residues. Trimming at V came to 4 bases and at J to 7 bases, leaving 4 bases not matched to a gene. CDR1 SGHRS and CDR2 YFSETQ come from the germline V gene. The CDR3 DNA reads as TGCGCCAGCAGCCCCGGGACAGGGGTTGAAAAACTGTTTTTT. As protein: CASSPGTGVEKLFF.

The V gene is TRBV13, the J gene TRBJ2-2, with a weak D call TRBD1 (5 bases). The CDR3 consists of 15 residues. Germline CDR1 is PRHDT and CDR2 is FYEKMQ (reference sequence). The germline V and J ends were trimmed by 0 bases and 1 base, with 6 bases remaining between them. The CDR3 DNA reads as TGTGCCAGCAGCTTAGGGGGGCGGAACACCGGGGAGCTGTTTTTT. It codes for CASSLGGRNTGELFF.

The gene calls are TRBV25-1 and TRBJ2-6; D perhaps matches TRBD2 (5 bases). The germline CDR1 and CDR2 sequences are MGHDK and SYGVNS. The CDR3 covers 13 residues. Between the trimmed V and J ends, which lost 9 bases and 1 base, there was a span of 7 bases. In DNA form, the CDR3 reads TGTGCCAGTCGGACTTCTGGGGCCAACGTCCTGACTTTC. Translating it yields CASRTSGANVLTF.

This clone was detected only a few times. The chain has TRBV20-1 and TRBJ2-5; 7 bases agree with TRBD2. Germline CDR1 reads DFQATT; CDR2 reads SNEGSKA (reference sequence). After removal of 3 bases from V and 2 bases from J, the junction contained 6 bases not matched to a gene. The CDR3 length is 14 residues. This CDR3 is CSASGGLTQETQYF. The CDR3, as DNA: TGCAGTGCTAGTGGGGGACTAACACAAGAGACCCAGTACTTC.

This chain links TRBV15 with TRBJ1-5; D is perhaps TRBD1 (6 bases). V was shortened by 3 bases and J by 6 bases, with 15 bases between the two germline ends. Germline V CDR1 and CDR2: LNHNV, YYDKDF (reference sequence). CDR3 length: 15 amino acids. The CDR3 sequence is CATSSFRGEGQPQHF. The DNA of the CDR3 is TGTGCCACCAGCAGCTTCAGGGGTGAGGGTCAGCCCCAGCATTTT.

The rearrangement joins TRBV24-1 to TRBJ2-5, with 9 positions matching TRBD1. The germline gives CDR1 KGHDR, CDR2 SFDVKD. J gave up 5 bases and V 4 bases, and 10 bases lay outside the gene matches. CDR3 length: 16 amino acids. DNA for the CDR3: TGTGCCACCAGTGACCATAAACAGGGGGCAGGGGAGACCCAGTACTTC. Translating it yields CATSDHKQGAGETQYF.

The V and J genes are TRBV12-3 or TRBV12-4 and TRBJ2-7, with D maybe TRBD2 (6 bases). Trimming stripped 6 bases from V and 0 bases from J, with 9 bases between. CDR3 length: 13 amino acids. In DNA, the CDR3 is TGTGCCAGCAGGGGGAGGAGCTCCTACGAGCAGTACTTC. Its protein product is CASRGRSSYEQYF.

V and J are TRBV11-2 and TRBJ2-5; perhaps TRBD2 as D (5 bases). V was clipped by 3 bases and J by 4 bases, with 12 bases between them. The CDR3 totals 14 residues. From germline, CDR1 is SGHAT and CDR2 FQNNGV. In DNA, the CDR3 is TGTGCCAGCAGCTTTCCGGGATCCCGAGAGACCCAGTACTTC. Translated, it gives CASSFPGSRETQYF. Together with reference TRBV11-2 and TRBJ2-5, the CDR3 gives the full variable domain: EAGVAQSPRYKIIEKRQSVAFWCNPISGHATLYWYQQILGQGPKLLIQFQNNGVVDDSQLPKDRFSAERLKGVDSTLKIQPAKLEDSAVYLCASSFPGSRETQYFGPGTRLLVL.

This rearrangement joins TRBV7-9 to TRBJ2-1, with D unresolved. The CDR3 covers 14 residues. V shed 2 bases and J shed 6 bases, with 11 bases lying between them. Per the germline V gene, CDR1 is SEHNR and CDR2 is FQNEAQ (reference sequence). Here the CDR3 reads CASSLPASGNEQFF. The CDR3, as DNA: TGTGCCAGCAGCTTACCGGCTAGTGGCAATGAGCAGTTCTTC. Looking up the rest from reference TRBV7-9 and TRBJ2-1 gives the full variable domain: DTGVSQNPRHKITKRGQNVTFRCDPISEHNRLYWYRQTLGQGPEFLTYFQNEAQLEKSRLLSDRFSAERPKGSFSTLEIQRTEQGDSAMYLCASSLPASGNEQFFGPGTRLTVL.

The chain carries TRBV7-7 and TRBJ2-5, with 7 bases identical to TRBD2. CDR3 size: 15 residues. V lost 4 bases and J lost 3; bases outside the gene matches: 8. CDR1 is SSHAT, CDR2 FNYEAQ, per germline (reference sequence). The CDR3 DNA follows: TGTGCCAGCAGCTACCGTACTAGCGAGAAAGAGACCCAGTACTTC. It yields the protein CASSYRTSEKETQYF.

J is TRBJ2-6 and V is TRBV3-1 (or the pseudogene TRBV3-2); 13 bases are shared with TRBD2. The length of the CDR3 is 19 residues. The V gene's germline CDR1 is LGHDT and CDR2 YNNKEL (reference sequence). The trim removed 1 base at V and 3 bases at J, leaving 6 bases unmatched. In DNA form, the CDR3 reads TGTGCCAGCAGCCAAGGCCGGACTAGCGGGGGTGGTGGGGCCAACGTCCTGACTTTC. This codes for CASSQGRTSGGGGANVLTF.

This rearrangement joins TRBV18 to TRBJ2-1; 8 bases align to TRBD2. The CDR3 is made up of 17 amino acids. J gave up 7 bases and V 0 bases, and 11 bases lay outside the gene matches. Germline lookup yields CDR1 KGHSH and CDR2 LQKENI. CDR3 nucleotide sequence: TGTGCCAGCTCACCACCAATCCTCGGCGGGAGGCGGAATGAGCAGTTCTTC. It encodes CASSPPILGGRRNEQFF.

This chain joins TRBV25-1 and TRBJ1-4; no definite D call. Germline CDR1 and CDR2: MGHDK and SYGVNS. The V end lost 6 bases, the J end lost 9 bases, and 20 bases lay between the germline ends. There are 15 residues in the CDR3. Written as DNA, the CDR3 is TGTGCCAGCAGGTCATTCGTACTGAGAATGAAAAAACTGTTTTTT. The encoded protein is CASRSFVLRMKKLFF.